What follows are 27 T cell receptor beta chains derived from one specimen sequenced in a study of cytomegalovirus exposure and HLA in healthy donors. Primers included in the PCR were 60 Vbeta and 13 Jbeta primers. Clones were sequenced by immunoSEQ multiplex PCR, and TCRdb holds only the in-frame ones, with some missing. The repertoire includes about 140,000 clones, 80% of them detected once, and around 2.5% sits in the top ten. Sequencing used PBMCs. Source of these receptors: a man in his forties or fifties in good health and CMV-seronegative.

This sequence joins TRBV30 and TRBJ2-5; D ambiguous. CDR1 and CDR2 (germline): GTSNPN, SVGIG (reference sequence). Trimming left V 2 bases short and J 2 bases short, with 6 bases between. The CDR3 covers 12 residues. The CDR3, as DNA: TGTGCCTGGAGTCCTTCTCAAGAGACCCAGTACTTC. The encoded protein is CAWSPSQETQYF.

The count of this clone is one. DNA of the CDR3: TGTGCCAGTAGTATAGATCGGCGTTGGGGAGCCGAGCAGTACTTC. It is translated as CASSIDRRWGAEQYF. This chain connects TRBV19 to TRBJ2-7, with a possible D match to TRBD2 (5 bases). The germline V and J ends were trimmed by 0 bases and 6 bases, with 15 bases remaining between them. Germline assignment: CDR1 LNHDA and CDR2 SQIVND (reference sequence). The CDR3 is 15 residues long.

The chain combines TRBV5-1 with TRBJ2-3; 16 bases map to TRBD2. V shed 1 base and J 1 base; nucleotides not matched to a gene: 6. This CDR3 is 19 amino acids long. Germline CDR1 is SGHRS and CDR2 is YFSETQ. Here the CDR3 DNA reads TGCGCCAGCAGCTTGCTCGGGACTAGCGGGGGGGTTCGCACAGATACGCAGTATTTT. This translates into CASSLLGTSGGVRTDTQYF. Filled out from reference TRBV5-1 and TRBJ2-3, the complete variable domain reads KAGVTQTPRYLIKTRGQQVTLSCSPISGHRSVSWYQQTPGQGLQFLFEYFSETQRNKGNFPGRFSGRQFSNSRSEMNVSTLELGDSALYLCASSLLGTSGGVRTDTQYFGPGTRLTVL.

V gene TRBV27 combines with J gene TRBJ2-5; 8 positions match TRBD1. The V segment lost 5 bases and the J segment 0 bases; nucleotides outside the gene matches: 8. Germline lookup yields CDR1 MNHEY and CDR2 SMNVEV (reference sequence). The length of the CDR3 is 16 residues. CDR3 coding DNA: TGTGCCAGCAGTCCGGGACAGGTTACCAACCAAGAGACCCAGTACTTC. Amino acid sequence: CASSPGQVTNQETQYF.

The V call is TRBV5-4, the J call TRBJ1-2; TRBD1 is a possible D gene (5 bases). Trimming shortened V by 0 bases and J by 8 bases, and 20 bases separated the two germline ends. CDR1 is SGHNT, CDR2 YYREEE, per germline (reference sequence). There are 16 residues in the CDR3. The CDR3 loop is CASSLEGQQNPVGYTF. As DNA, the CDR3 is TGTGCCAGCAGCTTGGAGGGGCAGCAAAATCCCGTCGGCTACACCTTC. Supplemented by reference TRBV5-4 and TRBJ1-2, the full variable domain reads ETGVTQSPTHLIKTRGQQVTLRCSSQSGHNTVSWYQQALGQGPQFIFQYYREEENGRGNFPPRFSGLQFPNYSSELNVNALELDDSALYLCASSLEGQQNPVGYTFGSGTRLTVV.

This chain links TRBV7-9 with TRBJ1-2, with TRBD1 identical over 8 bases. The length of the CDR3 is 13 residues. Germline CDR1 reads SEHNR; CDR2 reads FQNEAQ (reference sequence). Losses at the gene ends were 5 bases for V and 4 bases for J; bases not matched to a gene: 3. This chain's CDR3 is CASSQDRVYGYTF. The CDR3 region has the DNA TGTGCCAGCAGCCAGGACAGGGTCTATGGCTACACCTTC.

The chain uses TRBV11-3 and TRBJ2-2; D perhaps matches TRBD1 (5 bases). V was trimmed by 1 base and J by 1 base, leaving 10 bases between them. CDR1 is SGHNT, CDR2 YENEEA, per germline. The CDR3 is 16 amino acids. The CDR3 bases are TGTGCCAGCAGCTTAGCCCTCCAGGGGAACACCGGGGAGCTGTTTTTT. Encoded protein: CASSLALQGNTGELFF.

This rearrangement joins TRBV19 to TRBJ1-1; 7 bases agree with TRBD1. Looked up from germline, CDR1 is LNHDA and CDR2 is SQIVND (reference sequence). The CDR3 runs 14 residues. The ends lost 6 bases at V and 2 bases at J; junction bases unmatched: 6. The DNA for the CDR3 is TGTGCCAGTAGGGTGACAGGGTCCAACACTGAAGCTTTCTTT. It encodes CASRVTGSNTEAFF. The whole variable domain, remainder taken from reference TRBV19 and TRBJ1-1, is DGGITQSPKYLFRKEGQNVTLSCEQNLNHDAMYWYRQDPGQGLRLIYYSQIVNDFQKGDIAEGYSVSREKKESFPLTVTSAQKNPTAFYLCASRVTGSNTEAFFGQGTRLTVV.

V usage is TRBV2 and J usage is TRBJ2-1; 10 nucleotides match TRBD2. This CDR3 spans 16 amino acids. With 7 bases clipped from V and 0 bases from J, the junction kept 6 bases outside the gene matches. CDR1 and CDR2 (germline): SNHLY, FYNNEI. CDR3 coding DNA: TGTGCCAGCACCAGCGAGCGGGGGGGCTCCTACAATGAGCAGTTCTTC. Protein sequence: CASTSERGGSYNEQFF.

The J gene is TRBJ2-1, the V gene TRBV14; TRBD2 aligns across 11 bases. Trimming removed 4 bases from V and 0 bases from J; junction bases left unmatched: 5. Germline V gene data show CDR1 as SGHDN and CDR2 as FVKESK. CDR3 length: 17 amino acids. The CDR3 bases are TGTGCCAGCAGCCCTTTCGGGACTAGCGGCTCCTACAATGAGCAGTTCTTC. Amino acid sequence: CASSPFGTSGSYNEQFF.

The J gene is TRBJ1-6, the V gene TRBV5-6; D is perhaps TRBD1 (6 bases). Germline lookup yields CDR1 SGHDT and CDR2 YYEEEE. CDR3 length: 17 residues. V was clipped by 1 base and J by 3 bases, with 14 bases between them. CDR3 sequence: CASSLLGGEGYNSPLHF. Written as DNA, the CDR3 is TGTGCCAGCAGCTTGTTAGGGGGTGAAGGCTATAATTCACCCCTCCACTTT.

The CDR3 reads CASSPGGAWPSPLHF. The CDR3 DNA follows: TGCGCCAGCAGCCCGGGGGGCGCGTGGCCGTCACCCCTCCACTTT. V and J are TRBV4-1 and TRBJ1-6, with D possibly TRBD1 on 6 matching bases. CDR3 length: 15 amino acids. Per germline, CDR1 MGHRA and CDR2 YSYEKL. V shed 4 bases and J shed 10 bases, with 17 bases lying between them.

The V call is TRBV11-3, the J call TRBJ2-5; TRBD2 matches at 10 bases. CDR3 size: 17 residues. Trimming cost V 3 bases and J 5 bases; bases outside gene matches: 12. Per germline, CDR1 SGHNT and CDR2 YENEEA. CDR3 residues: CASSLVLSGGAGETQYF. CDR3 nucleotide sequence: TGTGCCAGCAGCTTGGTGTTGAGCGGGGGGGCCGGGGAGACCCAGTACTTC.

The rearrangement links TRBV18 to TRBJ2-2, with 8 bases identical to TRBD1. Looked up from germline, CDR1 is KGHSH and CDR2 is LQKENI. This CDR3 contains 15 residues. Trimming took 1 base from V and 4 from J; bases not matched to a gene: 2. CDR3 in DNA: TGTGCCAGCTCACCACTTCAGGGGGCCACCGGGGAGCTGTTTTTT. This codes for CASSPLQGATGELFF.

Only a few counts were recorded for this clone. The chain joins TRBV9 to TRBJ1-5; D is possibly TRBD1 (5 bases). CDR3 size: 15 residues. Per the germline V gene, CDR1 is SGDLS and CDR2 is YYNGEE. V was trimmed by 0 bases and J by 3 bases, leaving 10 bases between them. The CDR3 region is CASSVGGENNQPQHF. The CDR3 DNA follows: TGTGCCAGCAGCGTAGGGGGGGAGAACAATCAGCCCCAGCATTTT.

In nucleotides, the CDR3 is TGTGCCTGGGCGGACAGTTACACTGAAGCTTTCTTT. This sequence encodes CAWADSYTEAFF. This chain links TRBV30 with TRBJ1-1; TRBD1 is a possible D gene (6 bases). The germline V and J ends were trimmed by 5 bases and 3 bases, with 10 bases remaining between them. Per germline, CDR1 GTSNPN and CDR2 SVGIG (reference sequence). CDR3 length equals 12 residues. Based on the CDR3 plus reference TRBV30 and TRBJ1-1, the full variable domain is SQTIHQWPATLVQPVGSPLSLECTVEGTSNPNLYWYRQAAGRGLQLLFYSVGIGQISSEVPQNLSASRPQDRQFILSSKKLLLSDSGFYLCAWADSYTEAFFGQGTRLTVV.

The V gene is TRBV9, the J gene TRBJ1-1; D perhaps matches TRBD1 (6 bases). The V end was cut by 3 bases, the J end by 0 bases, with 15 bases between. The CDR3 is 16 amino acids. CDR1 is SGDLS, CDR2 YYNGEE, per germline. The CDR3 loop is CASSASDSILNTEAFF. In DNA, the CDR3 is TGTGCCAGCAGCGCCTCGGACAGCATTTTGAACACTGAAGCTTTCTTT.

The rearrangement joins TRBV5-1 to TRBJ1-1; D not certain. This CDR3 contains 11 residues. Germline lookup yields CDR1 SGHRS and CDR2 YFSETQ. V lost 3 bases, J lost 7 bases, and 7 bases lay in between. The CDR3 nucleotides read TGCGCCAGCAGCTCCAACGGTGAAGCTTTCTTT. Its protein is CASSSNGEAFF. The variable domain in full, with the rest retrieved from reference TRBV5-1 and TRBJ1-1, is KAGVTQTPRYLIKTRGQQVTLSCSPISGHRSVSWYQQTPGQGLQFLFEYFSETQRNKGNFPGRFSGRQFSNSRSEMNVSTLELGDSALYLCASSSNGEAFFGQGTRLTVV.

The table lists this clone with a count of one. The rearrangement uses TRBV10-1 and TRBJ2-7; a weak D match, TRBD2 (6 bases). Germline assignment: CDR1 WNHNN and CDR2 SYGVQD (reference sequence). Trimming took off 4 bases at V and 0 bases at J, with 7 bases between the two ends. The CDR3 is 13 residues long. CDR3 in amino acids: CASSAGSSYEQYF. CDR3 DNA sequence: TGCGCCAGCAGTGCCGGGAGCTCCTACGAGCAGTACTTC.

The V gene is TRBV18, the J gene TRBJ1-2, with 8 bases matching TRBD1. The CDR3 has 17 residues. Unmatched junction bases numbered 10, after V lost 3 bases and J lost 1 base. Per the germline V gene, CDR1 is KGHSH and CDR2 is LQKENI. The CDR3 protein is CASSPMEGQDFNYGYTF. CDR3 DNA: TGTGCCAGCTCACCCATGGAGGGACAGGACTTTAACTATGGCTACACCTTC.

The chain recombines TRBV29-1 with TRBJ2-1, with a weak D call TRBD2 (5 bases). CDR1 and CDR2 from the germline V gene are SQVTM and ANQGSEA. V dropped 5 bases and J dropped 11 bases, with 16 bases sitting between them. CDR3 length: 12 residues. CDR3 DNA sequence: TGCAGCGTTAGGACTGGAGGTCTTAAGCAGTTCTTC. Protein sequence: CSVRTGGLKQFF.

The chain recombines TRBV27 with TRBJ2-2, with D possibly TRBD1 on 6 matching bases. Deletions cut 3 bases from V and 0 bases from J, with 14 bases between. The CDR3 has 17 residues. Germline CDR1 and CDR2: MNHEY and SMNVEV (reference sequence). CDR3 DNA: TGTGCCAGCAGTTTGTTTGACAGGCCCCCGAACACCGGGGAGCTGTTTTTT. This codes for CASSLFDRPPNTGELFF.

This clone was detected only a few times. This chain uses TRBV11-3 with TRBJ2-1, with 7 bases that match TRBD2. Germline V gene lookup returns CDR1 SGHNT and CDR2 YENEEA. V shed 1 base and J 7 bases; nucleotides not matched to a gene: 1. This CDR3 is 13 amino acids long. In DNA, the CDR3 is TGTGCCAGCAGCTTAGTGCGGGGGAATGAGCAGTTCTTC. Protein product: CASSLVRGNEQFF.

The J gene is TRBJ1-1, the V gene TRBV6-6, with TRBD1 matching over 7 bases. The V gene's germline CDR1 is MNHNY and CDR2 SVGAGI (reference sequence). The trim removed 8 bases at V and 4 bases at J, leaving 4 bases unmatched. The CDR3 is made up of 12 amino acids. The CDR3 here is CASRQGPTEAFF. Here the CDR3 DNA reads TGTGCCAGCCGACAGGGTCCCACTGAAGCTTTCTTT.

The rearrangement uses TRBV2 and TRBJ1-6; TRBD1 is a possible D gene (5 bases). CDR3 length: 14 amino acids. Germline CDR1 and CDR2: SNHLY and FYNNEI. The V end lost 4 bases, the J end lost 10 bases, and 14 bases lay between the germline ends. Here the CDR3 DNA reads TGTGCCAGCAGTGCGTACAGGTTGGGATCACCCCTCCACTTT. Its translation: CASSAYRLGSPLHF. The variable domain in full, with the rest retrieved from reference TRBV2 and TRBJ1-6, is EPEVTQTPSHQVTQMGQEVILRCVPISNHLYFYWYRQILGQKVEFLVSFYNNEISEKSEIFDDQFSVERPDGSNFTLKIRSTKLEDSAMYFCASSAYRLGSPLHFGNGTRLTVT.

The chain recombines TRBV29-1 with TRBJ2-3, with D perhaps TRBD2 (5 bases). V was shortened by 1 base and J by 0 bases, with 5 bases between the two germline ends. CDR3 size: 13 residues. Germline CDR1 SQVTM, CDR2 ANQGSEA. The CDR3 coding sequence is TGCAGCGTTGAAGGCGGGAGCACAGATACGCAGTATTTT. Protein: CSVEGGSTDTQYF.

This clone turned up a few times. This chain uses TRBV11-2 with TRBJ1-1; D is unresolved. Deletions cut 5 bases from V and 1 base from J, with 14 bases between. Germline V gene lookup returns CDR1 SGHAT and CDR2 FQNNGV. This CDR3 comprises 15 residues. The CDR3 spells CASSQTAFSNTEAFF. CDR3 bases: TGTGCCAGCAGCCAAACAGCCTTTTCGAACACTGAAGCTTTCTTT.